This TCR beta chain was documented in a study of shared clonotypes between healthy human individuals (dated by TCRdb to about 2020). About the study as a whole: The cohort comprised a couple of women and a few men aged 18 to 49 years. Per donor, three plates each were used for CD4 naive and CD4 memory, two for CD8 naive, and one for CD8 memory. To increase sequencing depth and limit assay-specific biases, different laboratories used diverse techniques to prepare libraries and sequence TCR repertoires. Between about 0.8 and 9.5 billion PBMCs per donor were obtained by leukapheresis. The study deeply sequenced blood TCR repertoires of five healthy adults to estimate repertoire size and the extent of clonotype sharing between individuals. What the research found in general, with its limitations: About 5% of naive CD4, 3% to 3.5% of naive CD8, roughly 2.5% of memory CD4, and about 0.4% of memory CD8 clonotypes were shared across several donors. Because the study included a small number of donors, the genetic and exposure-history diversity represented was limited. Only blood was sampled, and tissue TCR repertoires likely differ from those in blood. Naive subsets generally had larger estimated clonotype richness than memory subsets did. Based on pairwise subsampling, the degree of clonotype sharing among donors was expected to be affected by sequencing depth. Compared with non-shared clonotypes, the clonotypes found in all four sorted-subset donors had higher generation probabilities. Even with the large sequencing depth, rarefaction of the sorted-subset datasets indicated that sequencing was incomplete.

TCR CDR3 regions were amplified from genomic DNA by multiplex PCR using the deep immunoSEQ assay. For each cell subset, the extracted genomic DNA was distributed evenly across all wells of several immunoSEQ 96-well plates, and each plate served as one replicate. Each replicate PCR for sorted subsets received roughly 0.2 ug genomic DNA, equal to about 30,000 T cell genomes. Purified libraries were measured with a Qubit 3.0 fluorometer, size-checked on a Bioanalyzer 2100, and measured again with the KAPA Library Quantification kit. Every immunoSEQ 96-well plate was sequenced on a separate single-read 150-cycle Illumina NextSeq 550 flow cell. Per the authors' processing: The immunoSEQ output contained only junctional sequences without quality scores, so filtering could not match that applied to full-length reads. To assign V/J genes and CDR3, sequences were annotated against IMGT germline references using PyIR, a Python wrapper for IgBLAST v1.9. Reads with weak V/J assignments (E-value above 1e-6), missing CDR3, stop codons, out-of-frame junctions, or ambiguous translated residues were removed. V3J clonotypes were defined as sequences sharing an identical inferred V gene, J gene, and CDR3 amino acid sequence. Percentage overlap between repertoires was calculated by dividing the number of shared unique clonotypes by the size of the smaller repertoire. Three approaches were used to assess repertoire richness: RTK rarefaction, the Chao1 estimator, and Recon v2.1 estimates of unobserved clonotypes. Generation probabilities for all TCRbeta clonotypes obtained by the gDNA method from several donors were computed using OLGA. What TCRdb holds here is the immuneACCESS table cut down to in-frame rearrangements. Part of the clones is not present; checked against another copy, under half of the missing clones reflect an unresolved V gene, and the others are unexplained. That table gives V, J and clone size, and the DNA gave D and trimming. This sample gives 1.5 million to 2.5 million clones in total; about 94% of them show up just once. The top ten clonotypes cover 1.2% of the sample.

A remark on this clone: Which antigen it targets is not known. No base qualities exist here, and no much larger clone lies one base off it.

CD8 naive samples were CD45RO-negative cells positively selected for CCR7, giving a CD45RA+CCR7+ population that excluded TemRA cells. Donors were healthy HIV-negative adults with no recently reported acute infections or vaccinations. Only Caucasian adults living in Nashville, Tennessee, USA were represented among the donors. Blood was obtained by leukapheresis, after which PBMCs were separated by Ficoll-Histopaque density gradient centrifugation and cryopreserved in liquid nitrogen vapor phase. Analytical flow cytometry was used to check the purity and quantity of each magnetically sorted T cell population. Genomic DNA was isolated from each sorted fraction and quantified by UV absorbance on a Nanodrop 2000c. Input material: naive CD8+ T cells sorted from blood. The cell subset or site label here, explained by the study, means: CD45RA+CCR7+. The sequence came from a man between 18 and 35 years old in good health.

For the CDR3, the sequence is CASIPAGGVGELFF. The sequenced DNA: TGTGCCAGCATTCCTGCAGGGGGGGTCGGGGAGCTGTTTTTT. Recombination joined TRBV2 with TRBJ2-2, with the D gene possibly TRBD1 or TRBD2, each one fitting 7 bases. V is shortened by 7 bases, J by 7 bases, and the region joining them spans 16 bases. The CDR3 holds 14 amino acids from the cysteine to the phenylalanine. Just the 42-base CDR3 DNA is kept, in frame starting at base 1. Via the germline V gene, CDR1 is SNHLY and CDR2 FYNNEI.